Listed below are T cell receptor beta chains from one sample, sequenced in a study of blood T cell repertoires in COVID-19. Using immunoSEQ multiplex PCR, the repertoire was profiled, and TCRdb retains in-frame clones only, with some absent. The sample includes 130,000 or so clones, approximately 84% seen only once; the top ten take more than 3%. Sequenced input: PBMCs or T cells enriched from blood (not recorded which). The receptors were sampled from a woman between 50 and 59 years old with acute COVID-19. Both conserved end residues are part of each CDR3. Fields, in order: D gene, J gene, V gene, clone size, CDR3 DNA, CDR3 protein. D genes are given only for firm matches. Rows may omit the clone size; those that give it use once, few, many or a size class.

d_gene: .
j_gene: TRBJ1-2
v_gene: TRBV4-2
abundance: .
CDR3nt: TGTGCCAGCAGCCAAGAATCTGACTTTACGGACTATGGCTACACCTTC
CDR3aa: CASSQESDFTDYGYTF

d_gene: TRBD2
j_gene: TRBJ2-5
v_gene: TRBV19
abundance: once
CDR3nt: TGTGCCAGTAGTCCAAGGACTAGGATCGGAGAGACCCAGTACTTC
CDR3aa: CASSPRTRIGETQYF

d_gene: .
j_gene: TRBJ2-6
v_gene: TRBV5-8
abundance: .
CDR3nt: TGTGCCAGCAGCTTGCGGTACGCTGGGGCCAACGTCCTGACTTTC
CDR3aa: CASSLRYAGANVLTF

d_gene: TRBD1
j_gene: TRBJ1-1
v_gene: TRBV3-1/TRBV3-2
abundance: .
CDR3nt: TGTGCCAGCAGCCCCAATACAGGGGGGGCTGAAGCTTTCTTT
CDR3aa: CASSPNTGGAEAFF

d_gene: TRBD2
j_gene: TRBJ2-3
v_gene: TRBV7-8
abundance: .
CDR3nt: TGTGCCAGCAGCTTCGGGGGGGGATTCACAGATACGCAGTATTTT
CDR3aa: CASSFGGGFTDTQYF

d_gene: .
j_gene: TRBJ2-1
v_gene: TRBV12-2
abundance: .
CDR3nt: TGTGCAAGTCGCTTAGACAGGGGGGGCTACAATGAGCAGTTCTTC
CDR3aa: CASRLDRGGYNEQFF

d_gene: TRBD1
j_gene: TRBJ2-7
v_gene: TRBV2
abundance: .
CDR3nt: TGTGCCAGCAGTGCCCGGACAGGGGGAGGGGACGAGCAGTACTTC
CDR3aa: CASSARTGGGDEQYF

d_gene: TRBD2
j_gene: TRBJ2-2
v_gene: TRBV27
abundance: .
CDR3nt: TGTGCCAGCAGTTTATTCAGGCTAGCGGGAGCCGGGGAGCTGTTTTTT
CDR3aa: CASSLFRLAGAGELFF

d_gene: .
j_gene: TRBJ2-7
v_gene: TRBV7-9
abundance: .
CDR3nt: TGTGCCAGCAGCTTCGCTACAACCTCAGGAGGTCGGGACGAGCAGTACTTC
CDR3aa: CASSFATTSGGRDEQYF

d_gene: TRBD1
j_gene: TRBJ1-5
v_gene: TRBV6-5
abundance: .
CDR3nt: TGTGCCAGCAGTTCGCGGAAGACAGGGGATCAGCCCCAGCATTTT
CDR3aa: CASSSRKTGDQPQHF

d_gene: .
j_gene: TRBJ2-1
v_gene: TRBV28
abundance: .
CDR3nt: TGTGCCAGCCGGGGTGAAGTGTCCTACAATGAGCAGTTCTTC
CDR3aa: CASRGEVSYNEQFF

d_gene: TRBD1
j_gene: TRBJ1-1
v_gene: TRBV12-5
abundance: .
CDR3nt: TGTGCTAGTGGTTTGACAGGGGAAGGGGTTCAAGCTTTCTTT
CDR3aa: CASGLTGEGVQAFF

d_gene: TRBD2
j_gene: TRBJ2-1
v_gene: TRBV9
abundance: .
CDR3nt: TGTGCCAGCAGCGTAGCTAGCGGGAGCGGCAATGAGCAGTTCTTC
CDR3aa: CASSVASGSGNEQFF

d_gene: TRBD1
j_gene: TRBJ2-6
v_gene: TRBV19
abundance: .
CDR3nt: TGTGCCAGTTCGAGGGGGCGTATCGATTCCGGGGCCAACGTCCTGACTTTC
CDR3aa: CASSRGRIDSGANVLTF

d_gene: .
j_gene: TRBJ2-1
v_gene: TRBV6-5
abundance: .
CDR3nt: TGTGCCAGCAGAGGACTATCAGCAGGAGTTAAGCAGTTCTTC
CDR3aa: CASRGLSAGVKQFF

d_gene: .
j_gene: TRBJ1-3
v_gene: TRBV5-4
abundance: .
CDR3nt: TGTGCCAGCAGCCCAACAGGGTCTTCAGGAAACACCATATATTTT
CDR3aa: CASSPTGSSGNTIYF

d_gene: .
j_gene: TRBJ1-1
v_gene: TRBV29-1
abundance: .
CDR3nt: TGCAGCGTAGCCAGCCGAGGACAGAGTGAAGCTTTCTTT
CDR3aa: CSVASRGQSEAFF

d_gene: TRBD1
j_gene: TRBJ1-1
v_gene: TRBV7-8
abundance: .
CDR3nt: TGTGCCAGCAGCTTAGGACAGGGAATGAACACTGAAGCTTTCTTT
CDR3aa: CASSLGQGMNTEAFF

d_gene: .
j_gene: TRBJ1-2
v_gene: TRBV12-3/TRBV12-4
abundance: many
CDR3nt: TGTGCCAGCAGTTTTGGACAGCCGGTTGGCTACACCTTC
CDR3aa: CASSFGQPVGYTF

d_gene: .
j_gene: TRBJ1-4
v_gene: TRBV19
abundance: .
CDR3nt: TGTGCCAGTAAGGATTCATGGGGGCTAGGGGAAAAACTGTTTTTT
CDR3aa: CASKDSWGLGEKLFF

d_gene: TRBD2
j_gene: TRBJ2-3
v_gene: TRBV5-4
abundance: .
CDR3nt: TGTGCCAGCAGCTTGGGTGGGGAGCGGGGGCAGTATTTT
CDR3aa: CASSLGGERGQYF

d_gene: .
j_gene: TRBJ2-7
v_gene: TRBV6-6
abundance: .
CDR3nt: TGTGCCAGCAGCCCCGGTCGGGTCTCCTACGAGCAGTACTTC
CDR3aa: CASSPGRVSYEQYF

d_gene: .
j_gene: TRBJ2-4
v_gene: TRBV7-9
abundance: few
CDR3nt: TGTGCCAGCAGTCCTGATGGGGGGGCCAAAAACATTCAGTACTTC
CDR3aa: CASSPDGGAKNIQYF

d_gene: TRBD2
j_gene: TRBJ2-5
v_gene: TRBV30
abundance: .
CDR3nt: TGTGCCTGCCGCGGGGGGGCGCCCCATCAGTACTTC
CDR3aa: CACRGGAPHQYF

d_gene: .
j_gene: TRBJ2-5
v_gene: TRBV5-6
abundance: few
CDR3nt: TGTGCCAGCAGCTTGGGGTCTACCGACGCGGGGGAGACCCAGTACTTC
CDR3aa: CASSLGSTDAGETQYF

d_gene: TRBD1
j_gene: TRBJ2-2
v_gene: TRBV2
abundance: .
CDR3nt: TGTGCCAGCAGTGGGACAGGGGGCGTTGACACCGGGGAGCTGTTTTTT
CDR3aa: CASSGTGGVDTGELFF

d_gene: TRBD1
j_gene: TRBJ2-7
v_gene: TRBV5-1
abundance: .
CDR3nt: TGCGCCAGCAGCTTGGATACCGGGACAGGTAATCCGTACTTC
CDR3aa: CASSLDTGTGNPYF

d_gene: .
j_gene: TRBJ1-2
v_gene: TRBV10-3
abundance: .
CDR3nt: TGTGCCATCAGTGAGTTAACGCAGGGAAATGCTGGCTACACCTTC
CDR3aa: CAISELTQGNAGYTF

d_gene: .
j_gene: TRBJ1-2
v_gene: TRBV9
abundance: .
CDR3nt: TGTGCCAGCAGCCTCAGGGTTGGGGGCTACACCTTC
CDR3aa: CASSLRVGGYTF

d_gene: TRBD2
j_gene: TRBJ2-1
v_gene: TRBV6-2/TRBV6-3
abundance: .
CDR3nt: TGTGCCAGCAGTCATACTAGCGGGGGCAACAATGAGCAGTTCTTC
CDR3aa: CASSHTSGGNNEQFF

d_gene: TRBD2
j_gene: TRBJ2-1
v_gene: TRBV14
abundance: many
CDR3nt: TGTGCCAGCAGCCAAGATTTAGGACTAGTCCACAATGAGCAGTTCTTC
CDR3aa: CASSQDLGLVHNEQFF

d_gene: TRBD2
j_gene: TRBJ2-1
v_gene: TRBV7-6
abundance: once
CDR3nt: TGTGCCAGCAGCCCCCTAGCGGGAGAAAACAATGAGCAGTTCTTC
CDR3aa: CASSPLAGENNEQFF

d_gene: TRBD2
j_gene: TRBJ2-3
v_gene: TRBV6-5
abundance: .
CDR3nt: TGTGCCGCAGGGCGTCCAACGGGAGGGGGAGATACGCAGTATTTT
CDR3aa: CAAGRPTGGGDTQYF

d_gene: TRBD1
j_gene: TRBJ2-1
v_gene: TRBV29-1
abundance: .
CDR3nt: TGCAGCGTTGTTGGGATTGACAGGGTCTCCTACAATGAGCAGTTCTTC
CDR3aa: CSVVGIDRVSYNEQFF

d_gene: TRBD1
j_gene: TRBJ2-3
v_gene: TRBV2
abundance: .
CDR3nt: TGTGCCAGCAGTGAATCAGGACAGGGGGTAGGCACAGATACGCAGTATTTT
CDR3aa: CASSESGQGVGTDTQYF

d_gene: .
j_gene: TRBJ2-5
v_gene: TRBV24-1
abundance: .
CDR3nt: TGTGCCACCAGTGACGGGAGTGATCTAACCCAGTACTTC
CDR3aa: CATSDGSDLTQYF

d_gene: .
j_gene: TRBJ2-5
v_gene: TRBV13
abundance: .
CDR3nt: TGTGCCAGCAGCTTATTACAGGGATCCGTGGAGACCCAGTACTTC
CDR3aa: CASSLLQGSVETQYF

d_gene: .
j_gene: TRBJ2-5
v_gene: TRBV5-1
abundance: .
CDR3nt: TGCGCCAGCAGCTTGGCCGAGGAGACCCAGTACTTC
CDR3aa: CASSLAEETQYF

d_gene: TRBD1
j_gene: TRBJ1-5
v_gene: TRBV9
abundance: .
CDR3nt: TGTGCCAGCAGCGTAGGGGGACAGGTCAATCAGCCCCAGCATTTT
CDR3aa: CASSVGGQVNQPQHF

d_gene: .
j_gene: TRBJ1-5
v_gene: TRBV28
abundance: .
CDR3nt: TGTGCCAGCAGGACAGGCGGAAATAGCAATCAGCCCCAGCATTTT
CDR3aa: CASRTGGNSNQPQHF

d_gene: .
j_gene: TRBJ2-1
v_gene: TRBV5-1
abundance: .
CDR3nt: TGCGCCAGCAGCTTGGCCGAGACTTCCTCCTACAATGAGCAGTTCTTC
CDR3aa: CASSLAETSSYNEQFF

d_gene: TRBD1
j_gene: TRBJ2-2
v_gene: TRBV27
abundance: .
CDR3nt: TGTGCCAGCAGCAGAAGGACAGGGGGCTCCGGGGAGCTGTTTTTT
CDR3aa: CASSRRTGGSGELFF

d_gene: .
j_gene: TRBJ2-3
v_gene: TRBV11-2
abundance: .
CDR3nt: TGTGCCAGCAGCTTAGAATTAGGTCCAACCTTCAGGGCAGATACGCAGTATTTT
CDR3aa: CASSLELGPTFRADTQYF

d_gene: TRBD2
j_gene: TRBJ2-5
v_gene: TRBV7-8
abundance: .
CDR3nt: TGTGCCAGCAGCCGAGGACTAGCTCAAGAGACCCAGTACTTC
CDR3aa: CASSRGLAQETQYF

d_gene: TRBD1
j_gene: TRBJ1-1
v_gene: TRBV30
abundance: .
CDR3nt: TGTGCCTGTGACAGGGGGCATACTGAAGCTTTCTTT
CDR3aa: CACDRGHTEAFF

d_gene: .
j_gene: TRBJ1-2
v_gene: TRBV19
abundance: .
CDR3nt: TGTGCCAGTAGTATAGGTTGGGGGCCAAACTATGGCTACACCTTC
CDR3aa: CASSIGWGPNYGYTF

d_gene: .
j_gene: TRBJ2-1
v_gene: TRBV2
abundance: .
CDR3nt: TGTGCCAGCAGTGAGCGAGGCGGGTTATACAAATACGACAATGAGCAGTTCTTC
CDR3aa: CASSERGGLYKYDNEQFF

d_gene: TRBD1
j_gene: TRBJ1-5
v_gene: TRBV2
abundance: .
CDR3nt: TGTGCCAGCAGTCTACTACGCCGGGACAGACATAGCAATCAGCCCCAGCATTTT
CDR3aa: CASSLLRRDRHSNQPQHF

d_gene: .
j_gene: TRBJ2-1
v_gene: TRBV28
abundance: .
CDR3nt: TGTGCCAGCAGCTATCAGGCAGCGGTTGGCGGTGAGCAGTTCTTC
CDR3aa: CASSYQAAVGGEQFF